This T cell receptor beta chain derives from a study of human T cells and chemical hapten exposure. Study-wide context: Patch testing placed 0.01% DPC on the upper back, with readings at 6 days. Broader study findings: The presence of alopecia in the donors means their immune response may differ from healthy people's.

The CDR3 length is 14 residues. Trimming removed 4 bases from V and 5 bases from J; junction bases left unmatched: 4. Germline V gives CDR1 SGHRS, CDR2 YFSETQ. As originally analysed: Sampled TCR counts reached a median of around 94,000 per sample, with values ranging from about 23,224 to 700,000. TCRdb analysed the RACE reads with MiXCR anew, one entry per CDR3 protein. The V and J calls were not made by the authors but by TCRdb's processing. The data hold roughly 96,000 distinct CDR3 sequences, with 9.3% observed a single time. Concerning this clonotype itself: The antigen is not known.

This sample's time point: patch test 2, 6 weeks after DPC sensitization. Treatment of the sample: therapeutic diphenylcyclopropenone sensitization with weekly scalp DPC. The chain recombines TRBV5-1 with TRBJ2-5; 11 positions agree with TRBD2. This material consisted of whole blood, taken in connection with sensitization to the hapten diphenylcyclopropenone (DPC). This TCR derives from a woman aged 35 to 49 with alopecia areata. Some clones in this sample may be carry-over from other donors' samples. The CDR3 loop is CASSRSGRGETQYF. The CDR3 nucleotides are TGCGCCAGCAGCCGTAGCGGGAGGGGCGAGACCCAGTACTTC. Full variable domain (outside the CDR3, taken from reference TRBV5-1 and TRBJ2-5): KAGVTQTPRYLIKTRGQQVTLSCSPISGHRSVSWYQQTPGQGLQFLFEYFSETQRNKGNFPGRFSGRQFSNSRSEMNVSTLELGDSALYLCASSRSGRGETQYFGPGTRLLVL.